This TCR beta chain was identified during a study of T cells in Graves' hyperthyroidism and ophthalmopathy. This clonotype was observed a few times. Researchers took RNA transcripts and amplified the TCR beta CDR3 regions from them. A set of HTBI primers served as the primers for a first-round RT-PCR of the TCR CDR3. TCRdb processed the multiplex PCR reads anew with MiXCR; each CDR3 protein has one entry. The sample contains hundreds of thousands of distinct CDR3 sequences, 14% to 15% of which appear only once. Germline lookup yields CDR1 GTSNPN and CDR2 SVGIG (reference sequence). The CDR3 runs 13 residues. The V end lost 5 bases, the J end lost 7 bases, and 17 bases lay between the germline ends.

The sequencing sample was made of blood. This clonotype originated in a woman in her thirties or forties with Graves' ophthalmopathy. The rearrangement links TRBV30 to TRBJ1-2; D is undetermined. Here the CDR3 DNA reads TGTGCCTGGGGCGAAGGCGCGGGGTCTGGCTACACCTTC. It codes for CAWGEGAGSGYTF.